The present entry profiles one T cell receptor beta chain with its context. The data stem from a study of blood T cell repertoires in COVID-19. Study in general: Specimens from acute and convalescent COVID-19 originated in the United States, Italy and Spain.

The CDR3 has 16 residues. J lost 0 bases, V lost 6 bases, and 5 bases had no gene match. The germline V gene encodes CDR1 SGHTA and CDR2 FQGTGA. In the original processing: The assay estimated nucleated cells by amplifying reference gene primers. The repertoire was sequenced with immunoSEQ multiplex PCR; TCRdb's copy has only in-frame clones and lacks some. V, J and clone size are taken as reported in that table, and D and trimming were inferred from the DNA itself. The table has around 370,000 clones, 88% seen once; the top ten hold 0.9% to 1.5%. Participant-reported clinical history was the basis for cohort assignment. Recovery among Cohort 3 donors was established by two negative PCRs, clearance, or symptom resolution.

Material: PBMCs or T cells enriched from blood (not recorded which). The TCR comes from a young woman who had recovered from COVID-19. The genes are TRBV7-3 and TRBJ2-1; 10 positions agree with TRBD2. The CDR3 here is CASSPRTSGSYNEQFF. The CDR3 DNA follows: TGTGCCAGCAGTCCTCGGACTAGCGGCTCCTACAATGAGCAGTTCTTC.